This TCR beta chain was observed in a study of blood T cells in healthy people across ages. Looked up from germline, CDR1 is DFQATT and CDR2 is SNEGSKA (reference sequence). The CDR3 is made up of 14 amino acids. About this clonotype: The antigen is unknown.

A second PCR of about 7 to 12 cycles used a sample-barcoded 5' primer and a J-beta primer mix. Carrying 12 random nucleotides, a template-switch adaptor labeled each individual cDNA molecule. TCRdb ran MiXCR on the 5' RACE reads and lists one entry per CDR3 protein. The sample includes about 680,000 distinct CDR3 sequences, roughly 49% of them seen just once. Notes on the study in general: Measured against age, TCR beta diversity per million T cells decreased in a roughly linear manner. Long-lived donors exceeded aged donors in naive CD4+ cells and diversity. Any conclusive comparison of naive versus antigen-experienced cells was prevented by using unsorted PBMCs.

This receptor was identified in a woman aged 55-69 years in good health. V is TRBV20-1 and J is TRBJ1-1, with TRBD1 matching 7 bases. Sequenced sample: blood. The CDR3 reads CSALPHRGYTEAFF. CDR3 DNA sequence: TGCAGCGCTCTACCTCACAGGGGTTACACTGAAGCTTTCTTT.